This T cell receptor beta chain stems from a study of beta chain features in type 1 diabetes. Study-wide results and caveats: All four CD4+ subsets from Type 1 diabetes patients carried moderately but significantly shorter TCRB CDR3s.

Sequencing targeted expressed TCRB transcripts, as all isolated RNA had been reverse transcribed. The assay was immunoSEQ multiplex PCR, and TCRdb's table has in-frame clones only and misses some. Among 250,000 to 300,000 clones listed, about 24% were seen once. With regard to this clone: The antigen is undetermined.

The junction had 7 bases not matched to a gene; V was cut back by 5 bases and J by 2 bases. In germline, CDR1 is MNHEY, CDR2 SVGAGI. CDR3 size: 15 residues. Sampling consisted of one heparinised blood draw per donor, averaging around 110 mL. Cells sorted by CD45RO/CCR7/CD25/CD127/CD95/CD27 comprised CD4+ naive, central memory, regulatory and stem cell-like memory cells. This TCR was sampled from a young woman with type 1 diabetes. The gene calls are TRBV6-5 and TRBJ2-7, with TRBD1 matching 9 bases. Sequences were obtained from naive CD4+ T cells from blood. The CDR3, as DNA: TGTGCCAGCAGTCTAGTATGGGACAGGGCCTACGAGCAGTACTTC. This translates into CASSLVWDRAYEQYF.